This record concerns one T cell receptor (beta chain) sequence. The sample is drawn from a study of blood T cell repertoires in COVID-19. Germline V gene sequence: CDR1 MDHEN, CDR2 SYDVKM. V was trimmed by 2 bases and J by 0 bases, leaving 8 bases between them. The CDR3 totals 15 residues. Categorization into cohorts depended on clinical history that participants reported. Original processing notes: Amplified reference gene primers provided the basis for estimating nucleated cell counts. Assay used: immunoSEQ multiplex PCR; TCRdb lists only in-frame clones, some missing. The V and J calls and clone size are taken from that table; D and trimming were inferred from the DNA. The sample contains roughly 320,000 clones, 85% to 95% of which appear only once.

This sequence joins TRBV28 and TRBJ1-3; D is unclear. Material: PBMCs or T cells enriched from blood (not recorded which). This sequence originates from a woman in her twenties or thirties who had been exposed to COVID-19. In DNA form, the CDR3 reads TGTGCCAGCAGTTTAAATTATAACTCTGGAAACACCATATATTTT. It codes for CASSLNYNSGNTIYF.